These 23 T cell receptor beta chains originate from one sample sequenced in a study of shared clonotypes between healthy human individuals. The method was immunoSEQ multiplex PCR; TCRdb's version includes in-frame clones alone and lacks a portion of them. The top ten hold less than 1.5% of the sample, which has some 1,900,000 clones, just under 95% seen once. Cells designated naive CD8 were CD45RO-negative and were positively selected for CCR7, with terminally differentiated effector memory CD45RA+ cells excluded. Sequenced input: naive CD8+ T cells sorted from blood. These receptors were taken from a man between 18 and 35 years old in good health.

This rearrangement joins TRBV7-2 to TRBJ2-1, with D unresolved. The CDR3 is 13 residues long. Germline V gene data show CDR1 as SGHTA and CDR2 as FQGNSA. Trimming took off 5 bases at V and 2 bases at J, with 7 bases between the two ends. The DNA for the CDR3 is TGTGCCAGCAGCCAATCTACCTACAATGAGCAGTTCTTC. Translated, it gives CASSQSTYNEQFF.

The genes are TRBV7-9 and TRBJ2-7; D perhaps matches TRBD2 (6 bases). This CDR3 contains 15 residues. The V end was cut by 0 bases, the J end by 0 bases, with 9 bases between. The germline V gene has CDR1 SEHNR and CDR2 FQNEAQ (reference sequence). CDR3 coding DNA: TGTGCCAGCAGCTTAGCACGGGAGAGCTCCTACGAGCAGTACTTC. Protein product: CASSLARESSYEQYF.

The CDR3 sequence is CASSLRTSGSPETQYF. CDR3 coding DNA: TGTGCCAGCAGCCTCCGGACTAGCGGGAGTCCAGAGACCCAGTACTTC. This chain links TRBV11-2 with TRBJ2-5; 13 bases agree with TRBD2. V was clipped by 5 bases and J by 4 bases; unmatched bases: 7. Per the germline V gene, CDR1 is SGHAT and CDR2 is FQNNGV. The CDR3 runs 16 residues.

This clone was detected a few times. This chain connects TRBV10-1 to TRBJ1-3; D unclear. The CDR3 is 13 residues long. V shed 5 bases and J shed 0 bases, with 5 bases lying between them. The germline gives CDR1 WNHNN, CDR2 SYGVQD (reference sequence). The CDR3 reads CASSRDSGNTIYF. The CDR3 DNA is TGCGCCAGCAGTAGGGACTCTGGAAACACCATATATTTT.

The CDR3 coding sequence is TGTGCCAGCAGTGATATGTCCTCTTTGGGCTGGTCCGACGAGCAGTACTTC. Residues: CASSDMSSLGWSDEQYF. This chain connects TRBV6-1 to TRBJ2-7; D call uncertain. The germline V and J ends were trimmed by 3 bases and 5 bases, with 23 bases remaining between them. The CDR3 runs to 17 residues. Per the germline V gene, CDR1 is MNHNS and CDR2 is SASEGT.

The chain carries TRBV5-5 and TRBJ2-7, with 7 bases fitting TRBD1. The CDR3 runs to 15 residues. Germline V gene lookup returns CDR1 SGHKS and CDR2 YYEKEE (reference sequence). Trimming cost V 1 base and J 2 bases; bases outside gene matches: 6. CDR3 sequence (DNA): TGTGCCAGCAGCTTGCCCCTGCAGGGGGCCTACGAGCAGTACTTC. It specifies CASSLPLQGAYEQYF.

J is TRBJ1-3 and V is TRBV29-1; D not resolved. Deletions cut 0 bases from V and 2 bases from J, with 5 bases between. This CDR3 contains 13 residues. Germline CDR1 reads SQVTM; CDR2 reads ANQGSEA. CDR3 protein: CSVEDDAGNTIYF. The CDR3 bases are TGCAGCGTTGAAGATGACGCTGGAAACACCATATATTTT.

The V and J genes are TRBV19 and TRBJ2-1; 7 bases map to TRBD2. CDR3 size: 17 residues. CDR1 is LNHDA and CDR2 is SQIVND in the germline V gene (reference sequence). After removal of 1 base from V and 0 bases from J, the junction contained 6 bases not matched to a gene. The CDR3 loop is CASSIVGGGSSYNEQFF. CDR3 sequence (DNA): TGTGCCAGTAGTATAGTTGGGGGAGGGAGCTCCTACAATGAGCAGTTCTTC.

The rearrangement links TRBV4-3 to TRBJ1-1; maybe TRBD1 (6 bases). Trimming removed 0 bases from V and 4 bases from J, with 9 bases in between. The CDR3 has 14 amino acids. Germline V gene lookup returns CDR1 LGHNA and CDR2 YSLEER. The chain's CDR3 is CASSQDGGATEAFF. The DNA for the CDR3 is TGCGCCAGCAGCCAAGATGGGGGGGCCACTGAAGCTTTCTTT.

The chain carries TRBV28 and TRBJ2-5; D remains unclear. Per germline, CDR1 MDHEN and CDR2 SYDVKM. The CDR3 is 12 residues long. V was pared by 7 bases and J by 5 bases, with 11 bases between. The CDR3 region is CASTLGVETQYF. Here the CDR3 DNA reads TGTGCCAGCACTCTGGGTGTCGAGACCCAGTACTTC.

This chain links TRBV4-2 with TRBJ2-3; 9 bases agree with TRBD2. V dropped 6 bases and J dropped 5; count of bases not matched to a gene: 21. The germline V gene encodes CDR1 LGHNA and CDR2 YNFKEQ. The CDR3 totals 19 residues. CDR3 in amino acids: CASSNSDSGGRITGDTQYF. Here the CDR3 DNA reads TGTGCCAGCAGTAACAGCGATAGCGGGGGACGTATCACAGGAGATACGCAGTATTTT.

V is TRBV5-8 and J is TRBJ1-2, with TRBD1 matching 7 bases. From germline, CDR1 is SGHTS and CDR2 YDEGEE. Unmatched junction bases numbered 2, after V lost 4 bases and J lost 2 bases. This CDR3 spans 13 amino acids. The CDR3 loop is CASSDRANYGYTF. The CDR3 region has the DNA TGTGCCAGCAGCGACAGGGCCAACTATGGCTACACCTTC.

DNA for the CDR3: TGCAGCGTCGAGACTAGCTATGAGCAGTTCTTC. Translating gives CSVETSYEQFF. V usage is TRBV29-1 and J usage is TRBJ2-1; 7 bases align to TRBD2. There are 11 residues in the CDR3. The J segment lost 8 bases and the V segment lost 6 bases, leaving 4 bases of the junction unmatched. The germline V gene has CDR1 SQVTM and CDR2 ANQGSEA.

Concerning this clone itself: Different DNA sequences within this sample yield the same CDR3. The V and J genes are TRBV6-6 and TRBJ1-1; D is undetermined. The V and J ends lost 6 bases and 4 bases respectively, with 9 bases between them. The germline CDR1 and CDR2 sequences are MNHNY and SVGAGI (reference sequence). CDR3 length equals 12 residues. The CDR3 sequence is CASSLGPTEAFF. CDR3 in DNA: TGTGCCAGCAGCCTTGGCCCCACTGAAGCTTTCTTT.

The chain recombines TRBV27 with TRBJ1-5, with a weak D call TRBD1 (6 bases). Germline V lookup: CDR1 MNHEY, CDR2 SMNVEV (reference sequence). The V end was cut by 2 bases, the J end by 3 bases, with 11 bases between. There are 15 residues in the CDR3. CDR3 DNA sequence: TGTGCCAGCAGTTTAGCCAGGGGAGACAATCAGCCCCAGCATTTT. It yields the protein CASSLARGDNQPQHF.

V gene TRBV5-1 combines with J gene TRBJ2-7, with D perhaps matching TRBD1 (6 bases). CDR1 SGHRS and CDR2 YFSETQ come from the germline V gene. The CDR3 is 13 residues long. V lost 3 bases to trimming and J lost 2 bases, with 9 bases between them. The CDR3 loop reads CASSWTAAYEQYF. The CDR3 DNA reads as TGCGCCAGCAGCTGGACAGCAGCCTACGAGCAGTACTTC.

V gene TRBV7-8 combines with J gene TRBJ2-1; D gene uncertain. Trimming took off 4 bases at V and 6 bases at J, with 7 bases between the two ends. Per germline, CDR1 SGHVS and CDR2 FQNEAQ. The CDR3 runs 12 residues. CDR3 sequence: CASSSQVNEQFF. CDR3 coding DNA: TGTGCCAGCAGCTCCCAGGTCAATGAGCAGTTCTTC.

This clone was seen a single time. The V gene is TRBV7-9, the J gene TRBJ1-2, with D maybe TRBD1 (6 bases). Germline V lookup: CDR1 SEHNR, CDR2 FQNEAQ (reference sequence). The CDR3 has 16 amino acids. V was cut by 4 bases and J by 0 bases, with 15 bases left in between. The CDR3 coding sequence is TGTGCCAGCAGCTCACTCCGAGGGACACCTAACTATGGCTACACCTTC. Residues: CASSSLRGTPNYGYTF.

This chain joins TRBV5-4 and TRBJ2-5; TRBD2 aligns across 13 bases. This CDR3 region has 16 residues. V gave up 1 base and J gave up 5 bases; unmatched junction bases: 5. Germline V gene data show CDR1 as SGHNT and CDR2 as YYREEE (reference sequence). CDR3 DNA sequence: TGTGCCAGCAGCTTGACTAGCGGGAGGGCCGGGGAGACCCAGTACTTC. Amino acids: CASSLTSGRAGETQYF.

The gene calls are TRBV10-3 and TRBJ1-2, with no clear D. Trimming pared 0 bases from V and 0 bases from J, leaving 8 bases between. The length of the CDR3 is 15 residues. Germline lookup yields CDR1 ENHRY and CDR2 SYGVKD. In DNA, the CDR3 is TGTGCCATCAGTGAGTCCACCGGAGCTAACTATGGCTACACCTTC. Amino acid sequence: CAISESTGANYGYTF.

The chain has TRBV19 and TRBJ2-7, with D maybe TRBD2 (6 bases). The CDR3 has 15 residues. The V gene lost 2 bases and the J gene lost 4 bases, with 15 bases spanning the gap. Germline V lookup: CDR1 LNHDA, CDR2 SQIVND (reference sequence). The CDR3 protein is CASSITNPRGYEQYF. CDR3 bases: TGTGCCAGTAGTATAACGAACCCGCGGGGATACGAGCAGTACTTC.

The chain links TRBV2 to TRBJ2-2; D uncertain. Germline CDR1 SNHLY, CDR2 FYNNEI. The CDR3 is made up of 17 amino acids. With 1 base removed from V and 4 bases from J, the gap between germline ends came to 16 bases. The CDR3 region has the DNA TGTGCCAGCAGTGAAGGTTGGGAAGGTTCCCTCACCGGGGAGCTGTTTTTT. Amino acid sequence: CASSEGWEGSLTGELFF.

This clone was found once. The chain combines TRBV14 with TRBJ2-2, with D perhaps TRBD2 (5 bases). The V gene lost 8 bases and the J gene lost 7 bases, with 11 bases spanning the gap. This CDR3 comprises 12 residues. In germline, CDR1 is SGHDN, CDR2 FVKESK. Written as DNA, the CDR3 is TGTGCCAGCGGCCGGGGTCTCGGGGAGCTGTTTTTT. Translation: CASGRGLGELFF.